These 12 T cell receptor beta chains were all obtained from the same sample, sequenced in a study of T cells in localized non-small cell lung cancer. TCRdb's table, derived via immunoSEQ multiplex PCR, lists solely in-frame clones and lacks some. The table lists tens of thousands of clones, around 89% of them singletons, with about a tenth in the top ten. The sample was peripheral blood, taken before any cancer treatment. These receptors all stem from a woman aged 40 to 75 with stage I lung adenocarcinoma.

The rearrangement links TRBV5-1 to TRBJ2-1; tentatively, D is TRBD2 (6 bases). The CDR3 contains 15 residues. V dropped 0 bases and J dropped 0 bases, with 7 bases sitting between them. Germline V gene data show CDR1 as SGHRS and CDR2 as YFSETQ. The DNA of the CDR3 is TGCGCCAGCAGCTTGGACGGGAGCTCCTACAATGAGCAGTTCTTC. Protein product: CASSLDGSSYNEQFF.

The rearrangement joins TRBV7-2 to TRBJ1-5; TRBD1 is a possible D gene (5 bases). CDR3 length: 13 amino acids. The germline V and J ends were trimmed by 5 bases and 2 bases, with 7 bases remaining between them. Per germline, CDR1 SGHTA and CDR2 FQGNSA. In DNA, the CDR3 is TGTGCCAGCAGCCGGGGCGGCAATCAGCCCCAGCATTTT. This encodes CASSRGGNQPQHF. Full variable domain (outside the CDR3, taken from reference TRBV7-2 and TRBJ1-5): GAGVSQSPSNKVTEKGKDVELRCDPISGHTALYWYRQSLGQGLEFLIYFQGNSAPDKSGLPSDRFSAERTGGSVSTLTIQRTQQEDSAVYLCASSRGGNQPQHFGDGTRLSIL.

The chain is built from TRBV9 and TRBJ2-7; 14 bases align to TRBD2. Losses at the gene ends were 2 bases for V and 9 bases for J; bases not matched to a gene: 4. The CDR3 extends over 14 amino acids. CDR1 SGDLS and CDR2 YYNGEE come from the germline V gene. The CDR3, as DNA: TGTGCCAGCAGCGTGGGACTAGCGGGAGAAGCGCAGTACTTC. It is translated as CASSVGLAGEAQYF. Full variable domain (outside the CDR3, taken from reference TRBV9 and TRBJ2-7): DSGVTQTPKHLITATGQRVTLRCSPRSGDLSVYWYQQSLDQGLQFLIQYYNGEERAKGNILERFSAQQFPDLHSELNLSSLELGDSALYFCASSVGLAGEAQYFGPGTRLTVT.

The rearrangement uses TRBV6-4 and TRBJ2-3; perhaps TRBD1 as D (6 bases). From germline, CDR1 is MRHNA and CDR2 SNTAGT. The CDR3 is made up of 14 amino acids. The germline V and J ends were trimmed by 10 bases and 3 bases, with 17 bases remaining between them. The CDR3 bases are TGTGCCACCAACGAACAGGGAGCGACAGATACGCAGTATTTT. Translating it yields CATNEQGATDTQYF.

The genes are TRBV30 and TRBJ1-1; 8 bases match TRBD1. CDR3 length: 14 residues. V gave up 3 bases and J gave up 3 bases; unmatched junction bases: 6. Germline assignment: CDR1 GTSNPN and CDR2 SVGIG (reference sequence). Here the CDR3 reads CAWSAQGAYTEAFF. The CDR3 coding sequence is TGTGCCTGGAGCGCCCAGGGGGCCTACACTGAAGCTTTCTTT.

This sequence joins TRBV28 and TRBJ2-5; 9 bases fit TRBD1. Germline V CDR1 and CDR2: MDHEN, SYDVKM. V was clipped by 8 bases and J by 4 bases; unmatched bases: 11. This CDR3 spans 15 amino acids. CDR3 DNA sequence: TGTGCCAGCTCCCTTCCGGGACAGGGTTTAGAGACCCAGTACTTC. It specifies CASSLPGQGLETQYF.

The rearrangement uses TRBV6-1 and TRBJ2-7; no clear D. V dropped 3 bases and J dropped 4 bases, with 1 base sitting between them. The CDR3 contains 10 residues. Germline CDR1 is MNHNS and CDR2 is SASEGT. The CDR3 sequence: CASSEYEQYF. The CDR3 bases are TGTGCCAGCAGTGAGTACGAGCAGTACTTC.

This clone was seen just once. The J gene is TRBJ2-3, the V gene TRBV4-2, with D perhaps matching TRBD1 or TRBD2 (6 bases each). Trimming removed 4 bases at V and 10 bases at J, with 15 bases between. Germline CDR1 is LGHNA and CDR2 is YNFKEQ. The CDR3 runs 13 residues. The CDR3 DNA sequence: TGTGCCAGCAGCCCGGACAGTCCGGGGGCGCAGTATTTT. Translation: CASSPDSPGAQYF.

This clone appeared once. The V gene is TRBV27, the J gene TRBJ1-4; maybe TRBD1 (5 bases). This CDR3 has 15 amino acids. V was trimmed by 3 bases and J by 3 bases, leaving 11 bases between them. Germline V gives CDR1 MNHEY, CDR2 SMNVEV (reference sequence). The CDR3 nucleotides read TGTGCCAGCAGTTTGCGGGGGATGGCTAATGAAAAACTGTTTTTT. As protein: CASSLRGMANEKLFF. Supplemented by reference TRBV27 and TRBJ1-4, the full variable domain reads EAQVTQNPRYLITVTGKKLTVTCSQNMNHEYMSWYRQDPGLGLRQIYYSMNVEVTDKGDVPEGYKVSRKEKRNFPLILESPSPNQTSLYFCASSLRGMANEKLFFGSGTQLSVL.

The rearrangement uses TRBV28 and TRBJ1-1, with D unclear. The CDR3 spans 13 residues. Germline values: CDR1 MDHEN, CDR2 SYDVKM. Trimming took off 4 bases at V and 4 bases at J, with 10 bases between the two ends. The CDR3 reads CASSSRTFTEAFF. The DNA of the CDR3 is TGTGCCAGCAGTTCTAGGACTTTCACTGAAGCTTTCTTT.

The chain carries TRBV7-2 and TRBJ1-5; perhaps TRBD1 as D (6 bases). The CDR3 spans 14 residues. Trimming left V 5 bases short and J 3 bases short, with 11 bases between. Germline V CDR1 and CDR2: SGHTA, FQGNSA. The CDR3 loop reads CASSPQGYNQPQHF. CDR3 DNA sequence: TGTGCCAGCAGCCCACAGGGTTACAATCAGCCCCAGCATTTT.

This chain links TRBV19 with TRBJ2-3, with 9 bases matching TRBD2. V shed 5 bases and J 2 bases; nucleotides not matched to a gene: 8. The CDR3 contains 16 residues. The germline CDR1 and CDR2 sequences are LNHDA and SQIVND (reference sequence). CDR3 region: CASSRRPSGITDTQYF. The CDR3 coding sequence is TGTGCCAGTAGTCGACGACCTAGCGGGATCACAGATACGCAGTATTTT.